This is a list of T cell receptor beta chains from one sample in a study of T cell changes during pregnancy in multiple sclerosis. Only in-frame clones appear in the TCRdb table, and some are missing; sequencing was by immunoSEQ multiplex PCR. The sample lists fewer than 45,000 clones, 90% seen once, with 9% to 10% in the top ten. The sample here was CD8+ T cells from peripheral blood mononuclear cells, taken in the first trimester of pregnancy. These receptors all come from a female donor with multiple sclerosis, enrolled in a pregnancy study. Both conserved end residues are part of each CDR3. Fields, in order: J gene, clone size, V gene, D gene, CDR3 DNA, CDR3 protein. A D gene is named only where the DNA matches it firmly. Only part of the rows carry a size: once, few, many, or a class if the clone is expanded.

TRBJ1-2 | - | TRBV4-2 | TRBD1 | TGTGCCAGCAGCCAAGATGGTCCAGGACAGGGATTCTATGGCTACACCTTC | CASSQDGPGQGFYGYTF
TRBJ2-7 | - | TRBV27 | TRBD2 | TGTGCCAGCAGTTTTAGGGGAGGGTCCTACGAGCAGTACTTC | CASSFRGGSYEQYF
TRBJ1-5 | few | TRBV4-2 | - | TGTGCCAGCAGCCAAGATTTGCGTGGTTTCACCGAAGCTCAGCCCCAGCATTTT | CASSQDLRGFTEAQPQHF
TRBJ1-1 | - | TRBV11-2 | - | TGTGCCAGCAGCTTAGGATATGGACAACGGAACACTGAAGCTTTCTTT | CASSLGYGQRNTEAFF
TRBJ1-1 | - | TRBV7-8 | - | TGTGCCAGCAGCCCTCGGACAGTGAACACTGAAGCTTTCTTT | CASSPRTVNTEAFF
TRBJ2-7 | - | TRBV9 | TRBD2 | TGTGCCAGCAGCGTAGGGACTAGGTCTGATGACTACGAGCAGTACTTC | CASSVGTRSDDYEQYF
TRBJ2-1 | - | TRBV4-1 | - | TGCGCCAGCAGTGAAACCAAACTAGAAAACAATGAGCAGTTCTTC | CASSETKLENNEQFF
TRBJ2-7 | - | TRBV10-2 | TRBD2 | TGCGCCAGCAGTGACCTAGACGGGAGGGCCTACGAGCAGTACTTC | CASSDLDGRAYEQYF
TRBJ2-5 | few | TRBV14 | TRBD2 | TGTGCCAGCAGCCCGGGACTAGCGGGAGAGTCTCGAGAGACCCAGTACTTC | CASSPGLAGESRETQYF
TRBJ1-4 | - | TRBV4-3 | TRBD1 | TGCGCCAGCAGCCAATACCCACAGGGGGCGGCTAATGAAAAACTGTTTTTT | CASSQYPQGAANEKLFF
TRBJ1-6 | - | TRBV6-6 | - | TGTGCCAGCAGTCACCCCGGGGCCTATAATTCACCCCTCCACTTT | CASSHPGAYNSPLHF
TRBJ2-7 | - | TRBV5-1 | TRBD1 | TGCGCCAGCAGCCCTCCGGGACAGGGGGGCTCCTACGAGCAGTACTTC | CASSPPGQGGSYEQYF
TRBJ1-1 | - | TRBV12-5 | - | TGTGCTAGTGGTTTGGTATTTGGACAGAATGCTGAAGCTTTCTTT | CASGLVFGQNAEAFF
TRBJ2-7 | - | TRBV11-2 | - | TGTGCCAGCAGCTCAACCCCCAGTGCCAGGGCGTACGAGCAGTACTTC | CASSSTPSARAYEQYF
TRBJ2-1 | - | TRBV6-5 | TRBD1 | TGTGCCAGCACTCTAGGACAGGGGAGGAATGAGCAGTTCTTC | CASTLGQGRNEQFF
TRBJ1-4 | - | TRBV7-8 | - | TGTGCCAGCAGCTTAGTTCCGGCGGCAACTAATGAAAAACTGTTTTTT | CASSLVPAATNEKLFF
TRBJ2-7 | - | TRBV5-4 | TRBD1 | TGTGCCAGCAGCAACCGGGACAGCACCTACGAGCAGTACTTC | CASSNRDSTYEQYF
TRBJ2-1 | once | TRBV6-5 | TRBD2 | TGTGCCAGCAGTTACTCAGAGGTAGCGGGTTACAATGAGCAGTTCTTC | CASSYSEVAGYNEQFF
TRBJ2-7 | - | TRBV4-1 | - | TGCGCCAGCAGCCAAGATTTAGCCGAGCAGTACTTC | CASSQDLAEQYF
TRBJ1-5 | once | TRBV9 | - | TGTGCCAGCAGCGTAGGAGGGAATAGCAATCAGCCCCAGCATTTT | CASSVGGNSNQPQHF
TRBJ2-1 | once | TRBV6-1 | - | TGTGCCAGCCTGGGTTTCGGGGGTCGGGCTGAGCAGTTCTTC | CASLGFGGRAEQFF
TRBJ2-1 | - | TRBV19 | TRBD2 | TGTGCCAGTAGTATCCGTGGGCGGGAGTACTATGAGCAGTTCTTC | CASSIRGREYYEQFF
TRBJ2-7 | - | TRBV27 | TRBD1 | TGTGCCAGCAGTTGGGGGACAGGAGCCTACGAGCAGTACTTC | CASSWGTGAYEQYF
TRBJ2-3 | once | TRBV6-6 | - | TGTGCCAGCAGTGGATACCCGGAGGAGTATACGCAGTATTTT | CASSGYPEEYTQYF
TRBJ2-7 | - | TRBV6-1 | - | TGTGCCAGCAGCGGGACACTCAAAATCTACGAGCAGTACTTC | CASSGTLKIYEQYF
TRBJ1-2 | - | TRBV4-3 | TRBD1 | TGCGCCAGCAGCCTAACTTCCACCGGGACAGCTAATGGCTACACCTTC | CASSLTSTGTANGYTF
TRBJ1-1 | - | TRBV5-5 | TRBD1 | TGTGCCAGCAGCCCACCAGGGGGAACTGAAGCTTTCTTT | CASSPPGGTEAFF
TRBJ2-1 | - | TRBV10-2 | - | TGCGCCAGCAGTGACGGAGGGAATGAGCAGTTCTTC | CASSDGGNEQFF
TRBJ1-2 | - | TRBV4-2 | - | TGTGCCAGCAGCCAAGATATATCGGTAGTGGACTATGGCTACACCTTC | CASSQDISVVDYGYTF
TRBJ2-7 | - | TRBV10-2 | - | TGCGCCAGCAGTGAGTTGGACAGATCTACCTACGAGCAGTACTTC | CASSELDRSTYEQYF
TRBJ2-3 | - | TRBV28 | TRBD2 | TGTGCCAGTTCCCTAGCGGGAGCCTCAGATACGCAGTATTTT | CASSLAGASDTQYF
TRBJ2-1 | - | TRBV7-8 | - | TGTGCCAGCAGCTATACAGATTACAATGAGCAGTTCTTC | CASSYTDYNEQFF
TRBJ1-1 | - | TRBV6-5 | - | TGTGCCAGCAGTTACTCGTCACTTTATACTGAAGCTTTCTTT | CASSYSSLYTEAFF
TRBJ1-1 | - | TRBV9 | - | TGTGCCAGCAGCGTAGGCGGAGGGGCCACTGAAGCTTTCTTT | CASSVGGGATEAFF
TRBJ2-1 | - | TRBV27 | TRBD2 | TGTGCCAGCAGCCCCTCCGCCAGGACTAGCGGGGATTACAATGAGCAGTTCTTC | CASSPSARTSGDYNEQFF
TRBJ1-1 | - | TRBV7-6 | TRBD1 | TGTGCCAGCAGCTTAGAGGCGGGACAGGGGGCAACTGAAGCTTTCTTT | CASSLEAGQGATEAFF
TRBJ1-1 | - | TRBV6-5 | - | TGTGCCAGCAGCGCCGGAGGCCTGCATGAAGCTTTCTTT | CASSAGGLHEAFF
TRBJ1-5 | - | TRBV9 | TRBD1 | TGTGCCAGCAGCGTAGGGACAGGGGTGCAGCCCCAGCATTTT | CASSVGTGVQPQHF
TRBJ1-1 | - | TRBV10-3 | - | TGTGCCATCACCCCGCGGGGTAGCGGGCAGGGCACTGAAGCTTTCTTT | CAITPRGSGQGTEAFF
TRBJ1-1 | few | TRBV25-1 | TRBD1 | TGTGCCAGCAGTGAACGACAGGGGATGTTGGAAGCTTTCTTT | CASSERQGMLEAFF
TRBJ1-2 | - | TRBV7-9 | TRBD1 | TGTGCCAGCAGCACCAGCACAACAGGGGGCGAGGGCTACACCTTC | CASSTSTTGGEGYTF
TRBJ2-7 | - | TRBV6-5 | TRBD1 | TGTGCCAGCAGTTCAGGGGGCTCTGCGTACGAGCAGTACTTC | CASSSGGSAYEQYF
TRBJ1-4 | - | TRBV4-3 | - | TGCGCCAGCAGCCAGGACGCTGGGAGCGTGATGATAGCAACTAATGAAAAACTGTTTTTT | CASSQDAGSVMIATNEKLFF
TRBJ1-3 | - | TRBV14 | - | TGTGCCAGCAGCCGGGCTAGGGGGGGAAACACCATATATTTT | CASSRARGGNTIYF
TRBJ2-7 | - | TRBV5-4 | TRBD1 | TGTGCCAGCAGCCTGGACACGACAGGGGGCTCCTACGAGCAGTACTTC | CASSLDTTGGSYEQYF
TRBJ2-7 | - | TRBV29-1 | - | TGCAGCGTTGATGCAGGGGTGAAATCTGAGTACGAGCAGTACTTC | CSVDAGVKSEYEQYF
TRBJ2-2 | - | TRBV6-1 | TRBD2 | TGTGCCAGCAGTGAAGCGGGGGGGAGGACCGGGGAGCTGTTTTTT | CASSEAGGRTGELFF
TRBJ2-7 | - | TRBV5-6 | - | TGTGCCAGCAGCTTGACAGTAAAAACCTACGAGCAGTACTTC | CASSLTVKTYEQYF
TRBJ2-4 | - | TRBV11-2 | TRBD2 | TGTGCCAGCAGCTTACGGACTAGCGGGAGGGTAGAAAACATTCAGTACTTC | CASSLRTSGRVENIQYF
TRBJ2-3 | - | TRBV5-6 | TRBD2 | TGTGCCAGCAGCCCCGGGGGGGGAGGCACAGATACGCAGTATTTT | CASSPGGGGTDTQYF
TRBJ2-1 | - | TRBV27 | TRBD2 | TGTGCCAGCAGTCTGGGACTAGTAGTACATGAGCAGTTCTTC | CASSLGLVVHEQFF
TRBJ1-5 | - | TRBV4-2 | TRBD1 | TGTGCCAGCAGCATAACTGGGACAGACAATCAGCCCCAGCATTTT | CASSITGTDNQPQHF
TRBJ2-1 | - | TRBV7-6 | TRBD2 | TGTGCCAGCAGCTTAGCCGGACTAGCGCAGCAGTTCTTC | CASSLAGLAQQFF
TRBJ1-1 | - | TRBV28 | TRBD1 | TGTGCCAGCAGTTTACTCCAGGGGGCGGGGGCATACACTGAAGCTTTCTTT | CASSLLQGAGAYTEAFF
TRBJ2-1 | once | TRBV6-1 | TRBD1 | TGTGCCAGCAGTGAGGGGGACAGGGGATTTTACAATGAGCAGTTCTTC | CASSEGDRGFYNEQFF
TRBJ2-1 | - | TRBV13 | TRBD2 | TGTGCCAGCAGCCCGGGACTAGCGGGGGCGCAGACGGGCAATGAGCAGTTCTTC | CASSPGLAGAQTGNEQFF
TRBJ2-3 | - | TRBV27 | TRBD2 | TGTGCCAGCAGTTCCAAAGGGCCGATAGCGGGGTACACAGATACGCAGTATTTT | CASSSKGPIAGYTDTQYF
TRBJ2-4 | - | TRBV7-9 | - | TGTGCCAGCAGTCCGGACAGTAACATTCAGTACTTC | CASSPDSNIQYF